The rows below give T cell receptor beta chains drawn from one sample of a study of CD8+ T cells in alopecia areata. Profiling relied on immunoSEQ multiplex PCR, and the TCRdb table lists in-frame clones only, not all of them. The sample contains under 350,000 clones, 58% of which appear only once. This specimen consisted of CD4+ T cells sorted from blood, obtained at week 24, from a patient treated with tofacitinib. The origin of the receptors is a human donor with alopecia areata. CDR3s include the opening cysteine and the closing phenylalanine or tryptophan. Each record gives: J gene, V gene, CDR3 protein.

TRBJ2-2	TRBV19	CASREDRTGELFF
TRBJ2-1	TRBV2	CASTTSGGALEQFF
TRBJ2-5	TRBV2	CASSGATAETQYF
TRBJ2-7	TRBV2	CASEYAAAYEQYF
TRBJ1-6	TRBV6-5	CASRSSLGRHSPLHF
TRBJ1-5	TRBV7-9	CASSLGSFQPQHF
TRBJ2-5	TRBV15	CATSRDPGETQYF
TRBJ2-7	TRBV7-9	CASSFQGAGDYEQYF
TRBJ1-2	TRBV15	CATSRDRGEANYGYTF
TRBJ2-5	TRBV29-1	CSVVVLQETQYF
TRBJ1-1	TRBV5-1	CASSLASEGAEAFF
TRBJ2-7	TRBV25-1	CASSDTGASVDEQYF
TRBJ2-1	TRBV7-2	CASSPSGGPYNEQFF
TRBJ1-4	TRBV7-6	CASSPDRGLLGATNEKLFF
TRBJ2-4	TRBV4-2	CASSQDQGGHGNIQYF
TRBJ1-1	TRBV18	CASYDRSREAFF
TRBJ2-1	TRBV29-1	CSVDGPGQGPNEQFF
TRBJ2-5	TRBV30	CAWSVRRTQYF
TRBJ1-2	TRBV27	CASRRQAGNYGYTF
TRBJ2-7	TRBV4-1	CASSQGHGGSYEQYF
TRBJ2-1	TRBV27	CASSMRPGQGNEQFF
TRBJ2-7	TRBV11-2	CASSSGFYEQYF
TRBJ1-2	TRBV30	CAWTTVNYGYTF
TRBJ1-5	TRBV4-1	CASSQEPGAPQHF
TRBJ1-2	TRBV29-1	CSAGGAGYTF
TRBJ1-5	TRBV2	CASSETWTDNQPQHF
TRBJ2-7	TRBV25-1	CASSDSDRDIIQRNF
TRBJ2-3	TRBV6-1	CASIQAGGRMTDTQYF